This TCR beta chain was identified in a study of T cell repertoires in cytomegalovirus infection. On the study more broadly: CMV infection plus the matching HLA type was flagged by public TCR beta signatures.

About this clonotype itself: Its antigen is undetermined.

Each CDR3 protein is one row after TCRdb ran MiXCR on the reads. Of some 320,000 distinct CDR3 sequences in the sample, almost 30% are singletons; the top ten hold over 15%. Germline V lookup: CDR1 GTSNPN, CDR2 SVGIG (reference sequence). This CDR3 comprises 13 residues. Trimming shortened V by 4 bases and J by 0 bases, and 7 bases separated the two germline ends. This clonotype was sampled from a human donor in good health (CMV status not recorded). Some clones in this sample may be carry-over from other donors' samples. The sequencing used cultured PBMCs, collected from culture after CMV antigen stimulation. This sequence joins TRBV30 and TRBJ2-1; D is undetermined. The CDR3 region has the DNA TGTGCCTGGAAGGTAAGCTCCTACAATGAGCAGTTCTTC. It yields the protein CAWKVSSYNEQFF. The full variable domain, completed using reference TRBV30 and TRBJ2-1, is SQTIHQWPATLVQPVGSPLSLECTVEGTSNPNLYWYRQAAGRGLQLLFYSVGIGQISSEVPQNLSASRPQDRQFILSSKKLLLSDSGFYLCAWKVSSYNEQFFGPGTRLTVL.